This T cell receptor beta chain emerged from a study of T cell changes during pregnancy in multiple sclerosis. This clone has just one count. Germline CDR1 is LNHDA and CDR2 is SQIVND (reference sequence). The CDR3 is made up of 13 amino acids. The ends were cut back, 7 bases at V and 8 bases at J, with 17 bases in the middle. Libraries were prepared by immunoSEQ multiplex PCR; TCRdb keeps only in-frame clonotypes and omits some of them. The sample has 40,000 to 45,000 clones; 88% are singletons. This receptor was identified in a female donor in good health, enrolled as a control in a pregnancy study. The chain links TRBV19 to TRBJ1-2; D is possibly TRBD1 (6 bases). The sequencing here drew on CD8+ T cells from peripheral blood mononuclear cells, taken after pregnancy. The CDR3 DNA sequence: TGTGCCAGTACCAACGGACAGCTTGAAGGCTACACCTTC. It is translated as CASTNGQLEGYTF.